This section outlines one T cell receptor beta chain sequence together with its context. Its antigen remains unknown. Sequenced by immunoSEQ multiplex PCR; TCRdb stores in-frame clones only, minus some. This sample has about 120,000 clones, with 85% to 90% found just once. These data come from a study of T cell responses to AZD1222 COVID-19 vaccine. Study context: It was second doses at about 4 or about 12 weeks that were pooled. Overall study findings and caveats: The donor cohort was predominantly white British with a female majority, and clonal diversity may have been underestimated. The study found vaccine-associated CD4 TCRs spanning spike, dominant at 160-218 and 743-854. Epitopes outside B.1.351 and B.1.1.7 mutated regions reportedly drew nearly half of spike TCRs.

Germline assignment: CDR1 SGHKS and CDR2 YYEKEE (reference sequence). The CDR3 is 15 residues long. V lost 4 bases and J 2 bases, leaving 16 bases between the germline ends. The source was peripheral blood, collected on day 0 of AZD1222 vaccination. This clonotype originated in an adult in good health. V is TRBV5-5 and J is TRBJ2-7, with D possibly matching TRBD1 (6 bases). CDR3 DNA sequence: TGTGCCAGCAGCATACTTACAGGGCACCCCTACGAGCAGTACTTC. This gives the protein CASSILTGHPYEQYF.